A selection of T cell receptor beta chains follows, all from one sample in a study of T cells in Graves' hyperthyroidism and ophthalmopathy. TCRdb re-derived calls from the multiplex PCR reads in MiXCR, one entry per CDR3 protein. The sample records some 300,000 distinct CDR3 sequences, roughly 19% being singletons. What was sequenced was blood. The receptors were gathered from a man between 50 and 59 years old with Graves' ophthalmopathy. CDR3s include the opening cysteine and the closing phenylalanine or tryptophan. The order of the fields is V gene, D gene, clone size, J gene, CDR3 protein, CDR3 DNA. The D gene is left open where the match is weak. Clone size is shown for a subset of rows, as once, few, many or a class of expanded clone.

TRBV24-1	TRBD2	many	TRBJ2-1	CATSDLPSGSSEQFF	TGTGCCACCAGTGATTTGCCTAGCGGGAGTTCTGAGCAGTTCTTC
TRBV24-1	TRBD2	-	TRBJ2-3	CATSEALAGAAYF	TGTGCCACCAGTGAAGCTCTAGCGGGAGCCGCGTATTTT
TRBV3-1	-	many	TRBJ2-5	CASSPPITASQETQYF	TGTGCCAGCAGCCCTCCTATCACGGCGTCCCAAGAGACCCAGTACTTC
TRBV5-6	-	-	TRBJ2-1	CASSLVQGEQFF	TGTGCCAGCAGCTTGGTTCAGGGCGAGCAGTTCTTC
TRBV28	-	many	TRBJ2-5	CASSLFSRGETQYF	TGTGCCAGCAGTTTATTTAGCAGGGGAGAGACCCAGTACTTC
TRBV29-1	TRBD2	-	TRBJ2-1	CSVRTSGYAYNEQFF	TGCAGCGTCCGGACTAGCGGATACGCCTACAATGAGCAGTTCTTC
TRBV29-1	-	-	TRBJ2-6	CSAPEETGANVLTF	TGCAGCGCCCCTGAGGAGACTGGGGCCAACGTCCTGACTTTC
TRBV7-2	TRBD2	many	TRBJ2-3	CASSPPTSGSTDTQYF	TGTGCCAGCAGCCCGCCGACTAGCGGTAGCACAGATACGCAGTATTTT
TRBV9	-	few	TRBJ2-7	CASSVLDSLGEQYF	TGTGCCAGCAGCGTGTTGGACTCTTTGGGCGAGCAGTACTTC
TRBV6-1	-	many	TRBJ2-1	CASTEQGMGNEQFF	TGTGCCAGCACCGAGCAAGGGATGGGGAATGAGCAGTTCTTC
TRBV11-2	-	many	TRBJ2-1	CASSPTPTAHQFF	TGTGCCAGCAGCCCAACGCCGACCGCGCATCAGTTCTTC
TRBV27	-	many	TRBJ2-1	CASSLTWYNEQFF	TGTGCCAGCAGTTTAACTTGGTACAATGAGCAGTTCTTC
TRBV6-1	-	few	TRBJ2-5	CASSEFERDHTQYF	TGTGCCAGCAGTGAATTTGAGAGAGACCATACTCAGTACTTC
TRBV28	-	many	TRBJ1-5	CASSLLSDGLYQPQHF	TGTGCCAGCAGTTTACTATCCGACGGTCTATATCAGCCCCAGCATTTT
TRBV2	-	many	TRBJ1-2	CASSEEGRNYGYTF	TGTGCCAGCAGTGAAGAGGGCAGGAACTATGGCTACACCTTC
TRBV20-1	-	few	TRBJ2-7	CSARRNSYEQYF	TGCAGTGCTAGGAGAAATTCCTACGAGCAGTACTTC
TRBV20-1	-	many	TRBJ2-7	CSARGYSSYEQYF	TGCAGTGCTAGAGGTTACAGCTCCTACGAGCAGTACTTC
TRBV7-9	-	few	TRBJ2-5	CASSLSKMDRIFQETQYF	TGTGCCAGCAGCTTATCCAAGATGGACCGAATATTCCAAGAGACCCAGTACTTC
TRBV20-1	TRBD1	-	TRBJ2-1	CSASGPWDRAGNEQFF	TGCAGTGCCAGCGGCCCCTGGGACAGGGCTGGCAATGAGCAGTTCTTC
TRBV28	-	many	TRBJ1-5	CASVQGRQRAQHF	TGTGCCAGCGTACAGGGACGGCAAAGAGCCCAGCATTTT
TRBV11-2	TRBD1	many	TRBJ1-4	CASSKSTTGLNEKLFF	TGTGCCAGCAGCAAAAGTACGACAGGGCTTAATGAAAAACTGTTTTTT
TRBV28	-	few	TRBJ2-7	CASSLYEDEQYF	TGTGCCAGCAGTTTATATGAGGATGAGCAGTACTTC
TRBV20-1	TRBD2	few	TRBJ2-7	CSSQSMNSGVYEQYF	TGCAGTTCACAATCCATGAATAGCGGGGTCTACGAGCAGTACTTC
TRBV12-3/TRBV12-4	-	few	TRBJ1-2	CASSFGHRAYGYTF	TGTGCCAGCAGTTTCGGCCACAGGGCCTATGGCTACACCTTC
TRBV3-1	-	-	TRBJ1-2	CASSQDPLGGTHLVNYGYTF	TGTGCCAGCAGCCAAGACCCCCTAGGGGGGACTCACCTAGTTAACTATGGCTACACCTTC
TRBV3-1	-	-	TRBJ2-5	CASSEPSETQYF	TGTGCCAGCAGCGAGCCCTCGGAGACCCAGTACTTC
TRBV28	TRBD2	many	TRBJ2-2	CASSLGAGVETGELFF	TGTGCCAGCAGCCTCGGGGCGGGAGTAGAAACCGGGGAGCTGTTTTTT
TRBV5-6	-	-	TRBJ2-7	CASSLGAEDEQYF	TGTGCCAGCAGCCTGGGGGCCGAGGACGAGCAGTACTTC
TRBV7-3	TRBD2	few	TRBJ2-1	CASSALGLGSNEQFF	TGTGCCAGCAGCGCTCTTGGACTAGGATCCAATGAGCAGTTCTTC
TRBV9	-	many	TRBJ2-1	CASSVAGEISNEQFF	TGTGCCAGCAGCGTAGCCGGGGAGATATCCAATGAGCAGTTCTTC
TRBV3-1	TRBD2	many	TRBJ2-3	CASSQENGRGSPTDTQYF	TGTGCCAGCAGCCAAGAAAACGGGCGGGGGTCCCCCACAGATACGCAGTATTTT
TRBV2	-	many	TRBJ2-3	CASSEALYLAGGTDTQYF	TGTGCCAGCAGTGAAGCGCTTTATTTGGCAGGAGGAACAGATACGCAGTATTTT
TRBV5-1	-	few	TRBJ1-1	CASSQSQINTEAFF	TGCGCCAGCAGCCAGAGCCAGATTAACACTGAAGCTTTCTTT
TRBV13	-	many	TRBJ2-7	CASSLIHSHEQYF	TGTGCCAGCAGCTTAATACATAGTCACGAGCAGTACTTC
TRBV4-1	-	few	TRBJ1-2	CASSQAPQIQQGYTF	TGCGCCAGCAGCCAAGCCCCGCAGATTCAGCAGGGCTACACCTTC
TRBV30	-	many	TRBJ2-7	CAWKGGEYEQYF	TGTGCCTGGAAGGGAGGCGAGTACGAGCAGTACTTC
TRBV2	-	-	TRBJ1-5	CASSEAEGNQPQHF	TGTGCCAGCAGTGAAGCCGAGGGCAATCAGCCCCAGCATTTT
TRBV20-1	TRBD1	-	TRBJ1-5	CSAEKEGAGQPQHF	TGCAGTGCTGAAAAGGAGGGGGCCGGTCAGCCCCAGCATTTT
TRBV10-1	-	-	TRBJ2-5	CASSADGKEETQYF	TGCGCCAGCAGTGCCGACGGGAAAGAAGAGACCCAGTACTTC
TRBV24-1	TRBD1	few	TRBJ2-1	CATSEPGQGETNEQFF	TGTGCCACCAGTGAACCAGGACAGGGGGAAACCAATGAGCAGTTCTTC
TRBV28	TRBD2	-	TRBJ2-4	CASSQGVGGVHLGDIQYF	TGTGCCAGCAGCCAAGGGGTGGGAGGGGTCCACCTGGGGGACATTCAGTACTTC
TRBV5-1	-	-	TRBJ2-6	CASSFRDPGAGANVLTF	TGCGCCAGCAGCTTCCGGGACCCAGGGGCTGGGGCCAACGTCCTGACTTTC
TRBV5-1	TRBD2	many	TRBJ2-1	CASSSGLAGYEQFF	TGCGCCAGCAGCTCGGGACTAGCGGGGTATGAGCAGTTCTTC
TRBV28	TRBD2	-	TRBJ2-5	CASFSPGRVVETQYF	TGTGCCAGCTTTTCTCCCGGGAGGGTTGTAGAGACCCAGTACTTC
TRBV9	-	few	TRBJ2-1	CASTQGGGSYNEQFF	TGTGCCAGCACCCAGGGGGGAGGGTCCTACAATGAGCAGTTCTTC
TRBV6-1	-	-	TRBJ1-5	CASSSTARNQPQHF	TGTGCCAGCAGTTCGACAGCCAGAAATCAGCCCCAGCATTTT
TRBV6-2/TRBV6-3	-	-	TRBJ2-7	CASSYRDFHYEQYF	TGTGCCAGCAGTTACCGGGACTTTCACTACGAGCAGTACTTC
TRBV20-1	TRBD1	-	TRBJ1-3	CSAMTPGQSSGNTIYF	TGCAGTGCTATGACTCCGGGACAGAGCTCTGGAAACACCATATATTTT
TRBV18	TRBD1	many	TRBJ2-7	CASSPRFGTGGYEQYF	TGTGCCAGCTCACCTCGTTTTGGGACAGGGGGCTACGAGCAGTACTTC
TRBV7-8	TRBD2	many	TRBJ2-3	CASTPSGAGVVRDTQYF	TGTGCCAGCACCCCTTCCGGAGCGGGAGTGGTTCGAGATACGCAGTATTTT